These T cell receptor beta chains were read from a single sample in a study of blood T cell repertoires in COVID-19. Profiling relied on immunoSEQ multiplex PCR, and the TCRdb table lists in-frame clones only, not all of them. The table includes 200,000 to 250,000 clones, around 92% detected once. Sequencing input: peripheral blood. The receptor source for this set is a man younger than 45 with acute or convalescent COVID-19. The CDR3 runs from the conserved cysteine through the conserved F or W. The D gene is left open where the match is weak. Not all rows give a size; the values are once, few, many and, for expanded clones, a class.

CDR3 DNA: TGTGCCTGGACCCGGGGGGGAAATTCACCCCTCCACTTT
CDR3 protein: CAWTRGGNSPLHF
J gene: TRBJ1-6
V gene: TRBV30
clone size: NA
D gene: NA

CDR3 DNA: TGTGCCAGCATGGACAGGCCTTTATTCAACACCGGGGAGCTGTTTTTT
CDR3 protein: CASMDRPLFNTGELFF
J gene: TRBJ2-2
V gene: TRBV3-1/TRBV3-2
clone size: NA
D gene: TRBD1

CDR3 DNA: TGTGCCAGCAGTTCCTCCGGGACAGACTATGGCTACACCTTC
CDR3 protein: CASSSSGTDYGYTF
J gene: TRBJ1-2
V gene: TRBV28
clone size: few
D gene: TRBD1

CDR3 DNA: TGCGCCAGCAGTCCTACAGGGTATAACACTGAAGCTTTCTTT
CDR3 protein: CASSPTGYNTEAFF
J gene: TRBJ1-1
V gene: TRBV10-2
clone size: few
D gene: NA

CDR3 DNA: TGTGCCAGCGAGTCCCATCTGGACACTGAAGCTTTCTTT
CDR3 protein: CASESHLDTEAFF
J gene: TRBJ1-1
V gene: TRBV28
clone size: NA
D gene: NA

CDR3 DNA: TGCAGCGTTGAAGGGAGCCCAGGCTACACCTTC
CDR3 protein: CSVEGSPGYTF
J gene: TRBJ1-2
V gene: TRBV29-1
clone size: NA
D gene: NA

CDR3 DNA: TGCGCCAGCAGCTTCCTGACAGGGGCAGGGACCGGGGAGCTGTTTTTT
CDR3 protein: CASSFLTGAGTGELFF
J gene: TRBJ2-2
V gene: TRBV5-1
clone size: NA
D gene: TRBD1

CDR3 DNA: TGTGCCAGCAGTTTATCGTTCGGACTGTTGAACACTGAAGCTTTCTTT
CDR3 protein: CASSLSFGLLNTEAFF
J gene: TRBJ1-1
V gene: TRBV27
clone size: NA
D gene: NA

CDR3 DNA: TGTGCCAGCAGCTCAGCGGGACAAAGATATGGCTACACCTTC
CDR3 protein: CASSSAGQRYGYTF
J gene: TRBJ1-2
V gene: TRBV5-5
clone size: NA
D gene: NA

CDR3 DNA: TGTGCCAGCAGTTTTGGGCGGGGGGGACCTACCACCTACGAGCAGTACTTC
CDR3 protein: CASSFGRGGPTTYEQYF
J gene: TRBJ2-7
V gene: TRBV28
clone size: NA
D gene: TRBD2